This T cell receptor beta chain was documented in a study of control samples from healthy donors and cancer patients. The protocol was immunoSEQ multiplex PCR, while the TCRdb copy is restricted to in-frame clones and leaves out a portion. The table lists roughly 34,000 clones, more than 85% of them singletons. The receptor was isolated from a woman between 40 and 55 years old with lung cancer. The sequenced material came from PBMCs.

The CDR3 coding sequence is TGTGCCAGCAGCTTGACCTGGACAGACCCTGGTGGCTACACCTTC. Translation gives CASSLTWTDPGGYTF. The chain has TRBV5-5 and TRBJ1-2; possibly TRBD1 for D (6 bases). The germline V gene encodes CDR1 SGHKS and CDR2 YYEKEE (reference sequence). CDR3 length equals 15 residues. Trimming removed 1 base from V and 7 bases from J, with 17 bases in between. Full variable domain (rest looked up from reference TRBV5-5 and TRBJ1-2): DAGVTQSPTHLIKTRGQQVTLRCSPISGHKSVSWYQQVLGQGPQFIFQYYEKEERGRGNFPDRFSARQFPNYSSELNVNALLLGDSALYLCASSLTWTDPGGYTFGSGTRLTVV.